Following are 21 T cell receptor beta chains from one sample sequenced in a study of blood T cell repertoires in COVID-19. Only in-frame clones appear in the TCRdb table, and some are missing; sequencing was by immunoSEQ multiplex PCR. The data show 310,000 or so clones, roughly 86% seen once. Sequenced: peripheral blood. The receptors were gathered from a woman in her twenties or thirties who had recovered from COVID-19.

This clone was observed a single time. This sequence joins TRBV4-3 and TRBJ2-3; 7 nucleotides agree with TRBD2. Germline trimming cut 0 bases from V and 14 bases from J; bases unmatched to any gene: 8. The CDR3 runs 13 residues. Germline lookup yields CDR1 LGHNA and CDR2 YSLEER. The CDR3 sequence: CASSQEPGLTPYF. CDR3 nucleotides: TGCGCCAGCAGCCAAGAACCGGGACTAACTCCGTATTTT.

This chain connects TRBV5-1 to TRBJ1-1; TRBD1 agrees at 8 bases. This CDR3 has 14 residues. Germline V gene data show CDR1 as SGHRS and CDR2 as YFSETQ. V was clipped by 3 bases and J by 1 base; unmatched bases: 2. The CDR3 here is CASSWGTGNTEAFF. CDR3 bases: TGCGCCAGCAGCTGGGGGACAGGGAACACTGAAGCTTTCTTT.

The chain is built from TRBV6-4 and TRBJ1-1, with D maybe TRBD1 (5 bases). The V gene lost 1 base and the J gene lost 0 bases, with 21 bases spanning the gap. Germline V CDR1 and CDR2: MRHNA, SNTAGT. The CDR3 length is 19 residues. As DNA, the CDR3 is TGTGCCAGCAGTGACTTGCGGACACCGACTCTCCACATGAACACTGAAGCTTTCTTT. Translation: CASSDLRTPTLHMNTEAFF.

The chain couples TRBV29-1 to TRBJ2-1; D is perhaps TRBD2 (5 bases). Germline V gene sequence: CDR1 SQVTM, CDR2 ANQGSEA. The V and J ends lost 3 bases and 8 bases respectively, with 14 bases between them. This CDR3 is 13 amino acids long. The chain's CDR3 is CSVDRGARDEQFF. The CDR3 bases are TGCAGCGTTGACCGGGGAGCCCGGGATGAGCAGTTCTTC.

The rearrangement uses TRBV19 and TRBJ2-1, with 10 bases fitting TRBD1. This CDR3 contains 19 residues. With 3 bases clipped from V and 0 bases from J, the junction kept 11 bases outside the gene matches. CDR1 is LNHDA and CDR2 is SQIVND in the germline V gene (reference sequence). The CDR3 here is CASSIYGDRGGGSYNEQFF. The CDR3 DNA reads as TGTGCCAGTAGTATTTACGGGGACAGGGGAGGTGGCTCCTACAATGAGCAGTTCTTC. Based on the CDR3 plus reference TRBV19 and TRBJ2-1, the full variable domain is DGGITQSPKYLFRKEGQNVTLSCEQNLNHDAMYWYRQDPGQGLRLIYYSQIVNDFQKGDIAEGYSVSREKKESFPLTVTSAQKNPTAFYLCASSIYGDRGGGSYNEQFFGPGTRLTVL.

V usage is TRBV19 and J usage is TRBJ2-1; D gene unclear. The CDR3 contains 15 residues. Germline V lookup: CDR1 LNHDA, CDR2 SQIVND (reference sequence). Trimming removed 3 bases at V and 0 bases at J, with 9 bases between. For the CDR3, the DNA is TGTGCCAGTAGTATCGACCGGAGCTCCTACAATGAGCAGTTCTTC. It is translated as CASSIDRSSYNEQFF.

The chain links TRBV5-4 to TRBJ2-2, with TRBD1 matching over 10 bases. Per germline, CDR1 SGHNT and CDR2 YYREEE (reference sequence). J lost 5 bases, V lost 9 bases, and 10 bases had no gene match. The CDR3 contains 15 residues. CDR3 nucleotides: TGTGCCACCATAACCGGGACAGGGGAAACCGGGGAGCTGTTTTTT. It is translated as CATITGTGETGELFF.

V gene TRBV28 combines with J gene TRBJ1-1; TRBD1 matches 7 bases. CDR1 is MDHEN, CDR2 SYDVKM, per germline. This CDR3 is 14 amino acids long. After removal of 2 bases from V and 3 bases from J, the junction contained 3 bases not matched to a gene. CDR3 bases: TGTGCCAGCAGTTTACAGGGGGTTGACACTGAAGCTTTCTTT. Translated: CASSLQGVDTEAFF.

In nucleotides, the CDR3 is TGTGCCAGCAGCTTGTGGAGCTCTGGGGCCAACGTCCTGACTTTC. Amino acids: CASSLWSSGANVLTF. The chain uses TRBV5-6 and TRBJ2-6; D is uncertain. Germline loops: CDR1 SGHDT, CDR2 YYEEEE. Between the trimmed V and J ends, which lost 1 base and 0 bases, there was a span of 5 bases. CDR3 size: 15 residues.

The chain combines TRBV5-5 with TRBJ2-5; TRBD2 aligns across 8 bases. Germline CDR1 and CDR2: SGHKS and YYEKEE (reference sequence). This CDR3 has 15 amino acids. The trim removed 0 bases at V and 3 bases at J, leaving 4 bases unmatched. CDR3 in amino acids: CASSLGTRGEETQYF. The CDR3 DNA follows: TGTGCCAGCAGCTTGGGAACGCGGGGGGAAGAGACCCAGTACTTC.

There are a few counts of this clone. The rearrangement joins TRBV4-3 to TRBJ2-7; tentative D call: TRBD1 (5 bases). The V end lost 5 bases, the J end lost 5 bases, and 19 bases lay between the germline ends. Germline V gene data show CDR1 as LGHNA and CDR2 as YSLEER. The CDR3 consists of 15 residues. DNA for the CDR3: TGCGCCAGCAGCAGATCAAGGGCAGGGTACAACGAGCAGTACTTC. Its protein is CASSRSRAGYNEQYF.

The V call is TRBV4-2, the J call TRBJ2-4; 10 bases map to TRBD2. In germline, CDR1 is LGHNA, CDR2 YNFKEQ. Trimming removed 0 bases from V and 13 bases from J; junction bases left unmatched: 6. The CDR3 totals 14 residues. CDR3 bases: TGTGCCAGCAGCCAAGATTTCCCTAGCGGGGGCCAGTACTTC. Residues: CASSQDFPSGGQYF.

This clone was observed a handful of times. The chain couples TRBV6-1 to TRBJ1-1; D is unresolved. Between the trimmed V and J ends, which lost 3 bases and 0 bases, there was a span of 8 bases. Germline V lookup: CDR1 MNHNS, CDR2 SASEGT. This CDR3 is built from 14 residues. CDR3 region: CASSDVLMNTEAFF. CDR3 nucleotides: TGTGCCAGCAGTGACGTACTGATGAACACTGAAGCTTTCTTT.

The chain combines TRBV2 with TRBJ2-7, with D tentatively TRBD2 (6 bases). This CDR3 region has 10 residues. Germline-derived CDR1 and CDR2 are SNHLY and FYNNEI. V was shortened by 8 bases and J by 7 bases, with 9 bases between the two germline ends. The CDR3 sequence: CASGGVEQYF. In nucleotides, the CDR3 is TGTGCCAGCGGAGGGGTGGAGCAGTACTTC.

Written as DNA, the CDR3 is TGCAGTGCTAGTCGGGGGGCCCTCGGCCTTAGCAATCAGCCCCAGCATTTT. This sequence encodes CSASRGALGLSNQPQHF. This sequence joins TRBV20-1 and TRBJ1-5; a possible D gene is TRBD1 (6 bases). V was pared by 3 bases and J by 0 bases, with 18 bases between. There are 17 residues in the CDR3. Germline V gene lookup returns CDR1 DFQATT and CDR2 SNEGSKA (reference sequence).

V and J are TRBV7-8 and TRBJ1-4, with D maybe TRBD1 (5 bases). Trimming cost V 6 bases and J 7 bases, with 12 bases left between them. CDR1 and CDR2 (germline): SGHVS, FQNEAQ. The CDR3 consists of 13 residues. The DNA of the CDR3 is TGTGCCAGCAGTCGCGGGAGGGGTGAAAAACTGTTTTTT. It translates to CASSRGRGEKLFF.

This sequence joins TRBV12-3 or TRBV12-4 and TRBJ1-2; TRBD1 is a possible D gene (5 bases). V shed 4 bases and J shed 7 bases, with 7 bases lying between them. The CDR3 is made up of 11 amino acids. CDR3 sequence reads: CASSSGFGYTF. In DNA, the CDR3 is TGTGCCAGCAGTTCAGGGTTTGGCTACACCTTC.

This clone was detected ten times or more. Other DNA sequences from this sample encode an identical CDR3 as well. This chain uses TRBV19 with TRBJ1-5; D is unresolved. This CDR3 has 12 amino acids. The ends were cut back, 3 bases at V and 10 bases at J, with 10 bases in the middle. Germline lookup yields CDR1 LNHDA and CDR2 SQIVND (reference sequence). The CDR3 DNA sequence: TGTGCCAGTAGTATTGTCCGGGAACCCCAGCATTTT. Its protein is CASSIVREPQHF.

The rearrangement links TRBV7-3 to TRBJ1-1, with D possibly TRBD1 on 6 matching bases. Trimming pared 5 bases from V and 5 bases from J, leaving 12 bases between. The CDR3 has 13 amino acids. Germline CDR1 SGHTA, CDR2 FQGTGA. The CDR3: CASSLGAPTEAFF. CDR3 coding DNA: TGTGCCAGCAGCCTGGGGGCACCGACTGAAGCTTTCTTT.

As DNA, the CDR3 is TGTGCCAGCAGTGCTAGGGAGGGGGTAACTTGGTCACCCCTCCACTTT. Translation: CASSAREGVTWSPLHF. This chain joins TRBV27 and TRBJ1-6; TRBD1 might be the D (6 bases). The CDR3 runs 16 residues. Germline-derived CDR1 and CDR2 are MNHEY and SMNVEV (reference sequence). The germline V and J ends were trimmed by 5 bases and 10 bases, with 21 bases remaining between them.

The chain employs TRBV28 and TRBJ1-2, with 10 bases identical to TRBD1. Looked up from germline, CDR1 is MDHEN and CDR2 is SYDVKM. J lost 4 bases, V lost 5 bases, and 10 bases had no gene match. This CDR3 has 16 residues. CDR3 coding DNA: TGTGCCAGCAGTAACACCGGGACAGGGGACGCCTATGGCTACACCTTC. This gives the protein CASSNTGTGDAYGYTF.